Listed below are T cell receptor beta chains from one sample, sequenced in a study of regulatory T cells in long-lasting Graves disease. Via MiXCR, TCRdb re-called the multiplex PCR reads, giving one row per CDR3 protein. Of about 370,000 distinct CDR3 sequences listed, roughly 16% are singletons. This material consisted of peripheral blood mononuclear cells (PBMCs), taken at new diagnosis, from a patient treated with antithyroid drugs. The receptors stem from a female donor with Graves disease. Each CDR3 is given with its conserved first and last residue. A D gene is named only where the DNA matches it firmly. Clone size is stated in some rows and not others, as once, few, many or a class when expanded.

clone_size: -
j_call: TRBJ2-7
v_call: TRBV5-1
d_call: -
cdr3_aa: CASSPGGSGGYEQYF
cdr3_nt: TGCGCCAGCAGCCCCGGGGGATCAGGCGGCTACGAGCAGTACTTC

clone_size: -
j_call: TRBJ2-1
v_call: TRBV9
d_call: -
cdr3_aa: CASSVDRNEQFF
cdr3_nt: TGTGCCAGCAGCGTAGATCGTAATGAGCAGTTCTTC

clone_size: -
j_call: TRBJ1-5
v_call: TRBV19
d_call: TRBD1
cdr3_aa: CAAGQGLNQPQHF
cdr3_nt: TGTGCGGCGGGACAGGGCCTCAATCAGCCCCAGCATTTT

clone_size: -
j_call: TRBJ2-1
v_call: TRBV29-1
d_call: TRBD2
cdr3_aa: CSVEEFYPTSGRGVHNEQFF
cdr3_nt: TGCAGCGTTGAAGAGTTTTACCCGACTAGCGGGAGGGGAGTGCACAATGAGCAGTTCTTC

clone_size: -
j_call: TRBJ1-3
v_call: TRBV20-1
d_call: -
cdr3_aa: CSARGQSSGNTIYF
cdr3_nt: TGCAGTGCTAGAGGGCAGTCTTCTGGAAACACCATATATTTT

clone_size: -
j_call: TRBJ2-5
v_call: TRBV27
d_call: -
cdr3_aa: CASRHNQETQYF
cdr3_nt: TGTGCCAGCCGACATAACCAAGAGACCCAGTACTTC

clone_size: -
j_call: TRBJ2-1
v_call: TRBV7-3
d_call: -
cdr3_aa: CASSFGTSPYNEQFF
cdr3_nt: TGTGCCAGCAGCTTTGGAACTAGCCCCTACAATGAGCAGTTCTTC

clone_size: many
j_call: TRBJ2-1
v_call: TRBV6-1
d_call: TRBD1
cdr3_aa: CASRPGTETYNEQFF
cdr3_nt: TGTGCCAGCAGACCCGGGACAGAGACCTACAATGAGCAGTTCTTC

clone_size: -
j_call: TRBJ1-2
v_call: TRBV5-4
d_call: TRBD1
cdr3_aa: CASSFIGQGGYGYTF
cdr3_nt: TGTGCCAGCAGCTTTATTGGACAGGGTGGCTATGGCTACACCTTC

clone_size: many
j_call: TRBJ2-1
v_call: TRBV2
d_call: -
cdr3_aa: CASIRRAGGSYNEQFF
cdr3_nt: TGTGCCAGCATTCGGCGGGCAGGGGGGTCCTACAATGAGCAGTTCTTC

clone_size: few
j_call: TRBJ2-2
v_call: TRBV5-4
d_call: TRBD1
cdr3_aa: CASSAEYGTDTGELFF
cdr3_nt: TGTGCCAGCAGCGCAGAATACGGGACAGACACCGGGGAGCTGTTTTTT

clone_size: many
j_call: TRBJ2-2
v_call: TRBV20-1
d_call: -
cdr3_aa: CSARPARGNTGELFF
cdr3_nt: TGCAGTGCTCGGCCGGCGAGGGGAAACACCGGGGAGCTGTTTTTT

clone_size: many
j_call: TRBJ2-2
v_call: TRBV29-1
d_call: -
cdr3_aa: CSVDRGAGTGELFF
cdr3_nt: TGCAGCGTTGATCGGGGGGCGGGCACCGGGGAGCTGTTTTTT

clone_size: few
j_call: TRBJ2-7
v_call: TRBV10-3
d_call: -
cdr3_aa: CAISESNSYEQYF
cdr3_nt: TGTGCCATCAGTGAGTCGAACTCCTACGAGCAGTACTTC

clone_size: many
j_call: TRBJ2-3
v_call: TRBV6-1
d_call: TRBD2
cdr3_aa: CASSEAQRGGRDTQYF
cdr3_nt: TGTGCCAGCAGTGAAGCGCAGCGGGGGGGCCGAGATACGCAGTATTTT

clone_size: many
j_call: TRBJ1-1
v_call: TRBV4-1
d_call: -
cdr3_aa: CASSQGPHTEAFF
cdr3_nt: TGCGCCAGCAGCCAAGGCCCGCACACTGAAGCTTTCTTT

clone_size: many
j_call: TRBJ1-2
v_call: TRBV3-1
d_call: TRBD1
cdr3_aa: CASTGDRYGYTF
cdr3_nt: TGTGCCAGCACAGGGGACAGGTATGGCTACACCTTC

clone_size: few
j_call: TRBJ2-2
v_call: TRBV10-1
d_call: -
cdr3_aa: CASSRDLYTGELFF
cdr3_nt: TGCGCCAGCAGCCGGGACCTCTACACCGGGGAGCTGTTTTTT

clone_size: many
j_call: TRBJ2-1
v_call: TRBV7-9
d_call: TRBD2
cdr3_aa: CASSSPLAGGPYEQFF
cdr3_nt: TGTGCCAGCAGCTCCCCACTAGCGGGAGGTCCTTATGAGCAGTTCTTC

clone_size: many
j_call: TRBJ1-1
v_call: TRBV2
d_call: -
cdr3_aa: CASSEAGGGSEAFF
cdr3_nt: TGTGCCAGCAGTGAAGCTGGGGGCGGCTCTGAAGCTTTCTTT

clone_size: -
j_call: TRBJ2-5
v_call: TRBV5-1
d_call: TRBD2
cdr3_aa: CASSLGRLAGTETQYF
cdr3_nt: TGCGCCAGCAGCTTGGGGCGGCTAGCGGGAACGGAGACCCAGTACTTC

clone_size: many
j_call: TRBJ1-1
v_call: TRBV10-3
d_call: -
cdr3_aa: CAISETLGDTEAFF
cdr3_nt: TGTGCCATCAGTGAGACTCTAGGGGACACTGAAGCTTTCTTT

clone_size: many
j_call: TRBJ1-1
v_call: TRBV20-1
d_call: -
cdr3_aa: CSAGTRNTEAFF
cdr3_nt: TGCAGCGCTGGGACGAGAAACACTGAAGCTTTCTTT

clone_size: few
j_call: TRBJ1-6
v_call: TRBV14
d_call: TRBD1
cdr3_aa: CASARDRYNSPLHF
cdr3_nt: TGTGCCAGCGCCCGGGACAGGTATAATTCACCCCTCCACTTT

clone_size: few
j_call: TRBJ2-5
v_call: TRBV2
d_call: -
cdr3_aa: CASSEVARQETQYF
cdr3_nt: TGTGCCAGCAGTGAAGTGGCTCGCCAAGAGACCCAGTACTTC

clone_size: many
j_call: TRBJ2-7
v_call: TRBV18
d_call: TRBD1
cdr3_aa: CASSGQGHSYEQYF
cdr3_nt: TGTGCCAGCTCCGGACAGGGTCACTCCTACGAGCAGTACTTC